This T cell receptor (beta chain) appears in the sequencing data of a study of blood T cell repertoires in COVID-19. The count of this clone is one. Only in-frame clones appear in the TCRdb table, and some are missing; sequencing was by immunoSEQ multiplex PCR. The sample holds 200,000 to 300,000 clones; roughly four fifths are singletons and the top ten take around 4%. This CDR3 contains 15 residues. CDR1 is MNHEY, CDR2 SVGAGI, per germline. V gave up 0 bases and J gave up 3 bases, with 11 bases separating them. Source material: peripheral blood. This clonotype originated in a middle-aged man with acute or convalescent COVID-19. The chain carries TRBV6-5 and TRBJ1-1; a possible D gene is TRBD1 (5 bases). DNA of the CDR3: TGTGCCAGCAGTTACTCGGGGCAGGGTGACACTGAAGCTTTCTTT. Protein: CASSYSGQGDTEAFF.